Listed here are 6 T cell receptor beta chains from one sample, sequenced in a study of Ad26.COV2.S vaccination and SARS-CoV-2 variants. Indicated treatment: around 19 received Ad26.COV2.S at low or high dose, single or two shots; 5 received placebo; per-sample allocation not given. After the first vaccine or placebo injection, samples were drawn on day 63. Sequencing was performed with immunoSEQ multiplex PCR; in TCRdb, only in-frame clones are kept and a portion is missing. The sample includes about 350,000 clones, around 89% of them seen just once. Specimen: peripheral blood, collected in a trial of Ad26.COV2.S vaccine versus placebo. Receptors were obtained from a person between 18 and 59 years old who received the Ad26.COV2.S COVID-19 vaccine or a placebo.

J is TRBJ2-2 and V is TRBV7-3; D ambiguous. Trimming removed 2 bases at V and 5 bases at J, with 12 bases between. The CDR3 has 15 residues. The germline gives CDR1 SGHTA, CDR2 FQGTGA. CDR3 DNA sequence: TGTGCCAGCAGCTTATCCAGCATGGTAACCGGGGAGCTGTTTTTT. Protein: CASSLSSMVTGELFF. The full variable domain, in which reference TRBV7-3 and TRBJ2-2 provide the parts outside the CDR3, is GAGVSQTPSNKVTEKGKYVELRCDPISGHTALYWYRQSLGQGPEFLIYFQGTGAADDSGLPNDRFFAVRPEGSVSTLKIQRTERGDSAVYLCASSLSSMVTGELFFGEGSRLTVL.

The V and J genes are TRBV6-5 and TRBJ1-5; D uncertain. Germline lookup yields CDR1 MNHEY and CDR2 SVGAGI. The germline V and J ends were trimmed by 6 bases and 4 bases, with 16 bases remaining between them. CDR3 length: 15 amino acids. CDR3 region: CASSYGSIFNQPQHF. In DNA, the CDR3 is TGTGCCAGCAGCTACGGTTCGATCTTTAATCAGCCCCAGCATTTT.

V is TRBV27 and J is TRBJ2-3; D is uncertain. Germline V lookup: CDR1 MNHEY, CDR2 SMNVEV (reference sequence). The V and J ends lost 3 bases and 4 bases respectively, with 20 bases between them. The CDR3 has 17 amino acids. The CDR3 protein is CASSFMPGPAPPDTQYF. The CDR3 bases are TGTGCCAGCAGTTTCATGCCGGGCCCCGCCCCCCCAGATACGCAGTATTTT.

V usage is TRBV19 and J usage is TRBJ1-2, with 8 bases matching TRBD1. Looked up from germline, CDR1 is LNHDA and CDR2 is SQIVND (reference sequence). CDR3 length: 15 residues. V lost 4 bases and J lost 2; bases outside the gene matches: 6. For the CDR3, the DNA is TGTGCCAGTAGTAGTGGACAGGGACCAAACTATGGCTACACCTTC. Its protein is CASSSGQGPNYGYTF.

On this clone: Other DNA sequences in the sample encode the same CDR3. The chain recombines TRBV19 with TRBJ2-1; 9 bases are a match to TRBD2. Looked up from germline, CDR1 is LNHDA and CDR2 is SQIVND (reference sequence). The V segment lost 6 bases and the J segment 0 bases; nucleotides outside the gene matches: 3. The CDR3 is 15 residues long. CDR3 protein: CASSLSGSSYNEQFF. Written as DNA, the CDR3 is TGTGCCAGTAGCCTTAGCGGGAGCTCCTACAATGAGCAGTTCTTC.

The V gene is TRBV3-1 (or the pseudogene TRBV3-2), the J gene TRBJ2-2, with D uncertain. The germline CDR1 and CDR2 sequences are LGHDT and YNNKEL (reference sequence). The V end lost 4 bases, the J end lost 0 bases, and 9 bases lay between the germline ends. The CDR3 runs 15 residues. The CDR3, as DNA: TGTGCCAGCAGCCGATCGACGACGAACACCGGGGAGCTGTTTTTT. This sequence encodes CASSRSTTNTGELFF.